This TCR beta chain was identified during a study of Graves' ophthalmopathy and Graves' hyperthyroidism. The wider study: Peripheral blood sampling occurred at initial diagnosis, before any treatment. Whole-study findings and limits: Among thyroid clonotypes expanded above 0.001 frequency, most also appeared in blood.

Germline CDR1 reads SEHNR; CDR2 reads FQNEAQ (reference sequence). The V gene end was trimmed by 5 bases and the J gene end by 2 bases; junction bases not matched to a gene: 5. This CDR3 has 14 residues. Reliance was placed on clinical symptoms, serum thyroxine, TRAb, thyroid ultrasound and orbital computed tomography for diagnosis. Investigators amplified TCR beta CDR3 regions from RNA transcripts. First-round RT-PCR relied on HTBI primers, and a second-round multiplex PCR came next. TCRdb re-called the multiplex PCR reads with MiXCR, one entry per CDR3 protein. Here the sample spans about 740,000 distinct CDR3 sequences, 35% to 50% being singletons. At least ten counts were recorded for this clonotype. Its antigen remains unidentified.

Sequencing was performed on peripheral blood. The V call is TRBV7-9, the J call TRBJ2-5; 7 positions match TRBD1. The TCR comes from an adult man with Graves' ophthalmopathy. The CDR3: CASSQGDSQETQYF. CDR3 sequence (DNA): TGTGCCAGCAGCCAAGGGGACAGTCAAGAGACCCAGTACTTC.